These 29 T cell receptor beta chains were sequenced from one sample in a study of Ad26.COV2.S vaccination and SARS-CoV-2 variants. Libraries were prepared by immunoSEQ multiplex PCR; TCRdb keeps only in-frame clonotypes and omits some of them. The sample includes approximately 340,000 clones, approximately 90% of them seen just once. The sample here was peripheral blood, taken after recovery from COVID-19. The receptor source for this set is a human donor who had recovered from COVID-19.

The chain is built from TRBV7-2 and TRBJ1-1; perhaps TRBD1 as D (6 bases). Germline assignment: CDR1 SGHTA and CDR2 FQGNSA. This CDR3 has 17 amino acids. V lost 6 bases and J lost 1, with 21 bases in between. CDR3 sequence: CASSHREWGFGNTEAFF. CDR3 coding DNA: TGTGCCAGCAGTCACAGGGAGTGGGGGTTTGGGAACACTGAAGCTTTCTTT.

The V and J genes are TRBV6-5 and TRBJ1-1; no definite D call. Trimming took off 4 bases at V and 4 bases at J, with 10 bases between the two ends. Germline V gene sequence: CDR1 MNHEY, CDR2 SVGAGI. CDR3 length equals 13 residues. The CDR3 coding sequence is TGTGCCAGCAGTTCCCGCCCCGTCACTGAAGCTTTCTTT. Amino acids: CASSSRPVTEAFF.

This clone was seen just once. The genes are TRBV11-2 and TRBJ2-6; the D gene could be TRBD1 or TRBD2 (5 bases each). The CDR3 loop spans 16 amino acids. V was cut by 1 base and J by 4 bases, with 11 bases left in between. Germline V CDR1 and CDR2: SGHAT, FQNNGV. CDR3 nucleotide sequence: TGTGCCAGCAGCTTAGTAGGGACGCGGGGGGCCAACGTCCTGACTTTC. Amino acid sequence: CASSLVGTRGANVLTF.

The CDR3 is CASSPRQGNGETQYF. The CDR3 DNA follows: TGTGCCAGCAGTCCTCGACAGGGAAACGGAGAGACCCAGTACTTC. V usage is TRBV2 and J usage is TRBJ2-5, with 7 bases identical to TRBD1. This CDR3 contains 15 residues. After removal of 5 bases from V and 4 bases from J, the junction contained 10 bases not matched to a gene. The V gene's germline CDR1 is SNHLY and CDR2 FYNNEI.

V usage is TRBV5-4 and J usage is TRBJ1-6, with 7 bases that match TRBD1. V lost 6 bases to trimming and J lost 5 bases; unmatched junction nucleotides: 11. Germline assignment: CDR1 SGHNT and CDR2 YYREEE (reference sequence). The CDR3 has 16 residues. CDR3 coding DNA: TGTGCCAGCACCAGGGGGGGAGACAGCAATAATTCACCCCTCCACTTT. It encodes CASTRGGDSNNSPLHF.

V usage is TRBV5-1 and J usage is TRBJ1-1; 9 nucleotides align to TRBD1. The CDR3 consists of 16 residues. Germline CDR1 and CDR2: SGHRS and YFSETQ. V shed 0 bases and J 4 bases; nucleotides not matched to a gene: 7. CDR3 bases: TGCGCCAGCAGCTTGGTCAGTACAGGGGGCATCACTGAAGCTTTCTTT. Translated, it gives CASSLVSTGGITEAFF.

This sequence joins TRBV6-1 and TRBJ1-2; 7 nucleotides match TRBD1. V trimming: 0 bases; J trimming: 4 bases; junction bases outside the gene matches: 2. This CDR3 region has 14 residues. The germline V gene has CDR1 MNHNS and CDR2 SASEGT. In DNA form, the CDR3 reads TGTGCCAGCAGTGAAGCGGGACAGATCTATGGCTACACCTTC. Encoded protein: CASSEAGQIYGYTF.

This sequence joins TRBV5-6 and TRBJ2-7; D gene unclear. CDR1 SGHDT and CDR2 YYEEEE come from the germline V gene. The V gene lost 2 bases and the J gene lost 6 bases, with 6 bases spanning the gap. The CDR3 has 11 amino acids. This CDR3 is CASSLRLEQYF. CDR3 bases: TGTGCCAGCAGCTTAAGACTCGAGCAGTACTTC. Full variable domain (rest looked up from reference TRBV5-6 and TRBJ2-7): DAGVTQSPTHLIKTRGQQVTLRCSPKSGHDTVSWYQQALGQGPQFIFQYYEEEERQRGNFPDRFSGHQFPNYSSELNVNALLLGDSALYLCASSLRLEQYFGPGTRLTVT.

The chain combines TRBV18 with TRBJ2-3, with no clear D. V gave up 2 bases and J gave up 2 bases, with 8 bases separating them. The germline V gene encodes CDR1 KGHSH and CDR2 LQKENI. The CDR3 loop spans 14 amino acids. The CDR3 is CASSPVASTDTQYF. The CDR3 nucleotides are TGTGCCAGCTCACCAGTGGCCTCCACAGATACGCAGTATTTT. The whole variable domain, remainder taken from reference TRBV18 and TRBJ2-3, is NAGVMQNPRHLVRRRGQEARLRCSPMKGHSHVYWYRQLPEEGLKFMVYLQKENIIDESGMPKERFSAEFPKEGPSILRIQQVVRGDSAAYFCASSPVASTDTQYFGPGTRLTVL.

V and J are TRBV11-2 and TRBJ1-2; unclear D gene. The CDR3 has 13 residues. The V and J ends lost 1 base and 6 bases respectively, with 9 bases between them. Germline CDR1 reads SGHAT; CDR2 reads FQNNGV. In DNA, the CDR3 is TGTGCCAGCAGCTTAGTAAGAGGGAATGGCTACACCTTC. It encodes CASSLVRGNGYTF.

The J gene is TRBJ1-5, the V gene TRBV15; TRBD1 aligns across 8 bases. J lost 5 bases, V lost 3 bases, and 9 bases had no gene match. CDR3 length: 16 residues. CDR1 is LNHNV and CDR2 is YYDKDF in the germline V gene (reference sequence). The CDR3 is CATSRTRGQDDQPQHF. For the CDR3, the DNA is TGTGCCACCAGCAGGACCCGGGGACAGGATGATCAGCCCCAGCATTTT.

The V gene is TRBV7-3, the J gene TRBJ2-7; D may match TRBD1 or TRBD2 (5 bases each). This CDR3 spans 13 amino acids. CDR1 SGHTA and CDR2 FQGTGA come from the germline V gene. V was cut by 2 bases and J by 4 bases, with 9 bases left in between. This CDR3 is CASSLGGPYEQYF. The DNA of the CDR3 is TGTGCCAGCAGCTTAGGGGGACCTTACGAGCAGTACTTC.

This clone was counted only a few times. This chain joins TRBV5-1 and TRBJ1-1, with D perhaps TRBD1 (5 bases). CDR1 is SGHRS and CDR2 is YFSETQ in the germline V gene. The CDR3 is 14 residues long. Between the trimmed V and J ends, which lost 2 bases and 1 base, there was a span of 9 bases. The CDR3: CASSFGGTNTEAFF. CDR3 nucleotides: TGCGCCAGCAGCTTCGGCGGGACGAACACTGAAGCTTTCTTT. The variable domain in full, completed from reference TRBV5-1 and TRBJ1-1, reads KAGVTQTPRYLIKTRGQQVTLSCSPISGHRSVSWYQQTPGQGLQFLFEYFSETQRNKGNFPGRFSGRQFSNSRSEMNVSTLELGDSALYLCASSFGGTNTEAFFGQGTRLTVV.

This clone was observed a single time. J is TRBJ2-1 and V is TRBV5-1; 8 bases are a match to TRBD1. The ends lost 3 bases at V and 8 bases at J; junction bases unmatched: 7. The CDR3 extends over 14 amino acids. CDR1 is SGHRS and CDR2 is YFSETQ in the germline V gene. The chain's CDR3 is CASSSRTGHHEQFF. The CDR3, as DNA: TGCGCCAGCAGCTCTAGGACAGGGCACCATGAGCAGTTCTTC.

The J gene is TRBJ1-2, the V gene TRBV28, with a tentative D call TRBD1 (5 bases). The CDR3 is 14 residues long. Germline V gene sequence: CDR1 MDHEN, CDR2 SYDVKM. The germline V and J ends were trimmed by 4 bases and 5 bases, with 14 bases remaining between them. The CDR3 nucleotides read TGTGCCAGCAGTTCACAGGAGTCCCTTTATGGCTACACCTTC. Translation: CASSSQESLYGYTF.

The V call is TRBV27, the J call TRBJ2-5; tentative D call: TRBD2 (5 bases). Per the germline V gene, CDR1 is MNHEY and CDR2 is SMNVEV (reference sequence). The CDR3 covers 17 residues. The V end was cut by 0 bases, the J end by 5 bases, with 19 bases between. CDR3 DNA sequence: TGTGCCAGCAGTTTATCCTGGGAAGGATCAACTAGGGAGACCCAGTACTTC. This translates into CASSLSWEGSTRETQYF.

In its sample, this clone was seen once. This chain connects TRBV4-1 to TRBJ1-2, with a weak D call TRBD1 (6 bases). Germline V gene sequence: CDR1 MGHRA, CDR2 YSYEKL. This CDR3 region has 14 residues. The ends were cut back, 4 bases at V and 4 bases at J, with 13 bases in the middle. CDR3 amino acids: CASSPRGFSYGYTF. The CDR3 DNA sequence: TGCGCCAGCAGCCCCAGGGGTTTTAGCTATGGCTACACCTTC.

The chain joins TRBV19 to TRBJ1-2; TRBD1 matches 8 bases. V was pared by 5 bases and J by 4 bases, with 12 bases of the junction left unmatched. The CDR3 covers 16 residues. The germline CDR1 and CDR2 sequences are LNHDA and SQIVND (reference sequence). CDR3 sequence reads: CASSFLGTGFGYGYTF. CDR3 bases: TGTGCCAGTAGTTTCCTCGGGACAGGTTTCGGCTATGGCTACACCTTC.

The chain links TRBV9 to TRBJ2-1; 14 bases agree with TRBD2. There are 16 residues in the CDR3. Germline V CDR1 and CDR2: SGDLS, YYNGEE. After removal of 0 bases from V and 6 bases from J, the junction contained 2 bases not matched to a gene. The DNA of the CDR3 is TGTGCCAGCAGCGTAGTGACTAGCGGGGGGGCCAATGAGCAGTTCTTC. Its translation: CASSVVTSGGANEQFF.

This clone has a single count. The junction departs from the called germline gene at one end, perhaps through a read error. The chain uses TRBV6-2 or TRBV6-3 and TRBJ1-3, with unresolved D. Germline CDR1 reads MNHEY; CDR2 reads SVGEGT. The CDR3 spans 14 residues. The DNA of the CDR3 is TGTGCCAGCAGTTACTCGGTCTCGTTCCAGGACGTGGATTTT. Translation: CASSYSVSFQDVDF.

The genes are TRBV10-3 and TRBJ1-2; a weak D match, TRBD1 (5 bases). The CDR3 has 14 residues. V was shortened by 5 bases and J by 3 bases, with 13 bases between the two germline ends. Germline V gene lookup returns CDR1 ENHRY and CDR2 SYGVKD. CDR3 loop: CAISPIGRDYGYTF. CDR3 bases: TGTGCCATCAGTCCCATCGGCAGGGACTATGGCTACACCTTC.

V is TRBV25-1 and J is TRBJ2-1; 9 bases match TRBD2. The CDR3 has 14 residues. The germline CDR1 and CDR2 sequences are MGHDK and SYGVNS. Losses at the gene ends were 6 bases for V and 7 bases for J; bases not matched to a gene: 7. CDR3 residues: CASSPGLARNEQFF. CDR3 DNA sequence: TGTGCCAGCAGCCCGGGACTAGCAAGGAATGAGCAGTTCTTC. Full variable domain (missing parts from reference TRBV25-1 and TRBJ2-1): EADIYQTPRYLVIGTGKKITLECSQTMGHDKMYWYQQDPGMELHLIHYSYGVNSTEKGDLSSESTVSRIRTEHFPLTLESARPSHTSQYLCASSPGLARNEQFFGPGTRLTVL.

The chain has TRBV9 and TRBJ2-7; possible D gene TRBD1, 6 bases. Germline loops: CDR1 SGDLS, CDR2 YYNGEE. The V gene lost 3 bases and the J gene lost 3 bases, with 13 bases spanning the gap. The length of the CDR3 is 14 residues. The CDR3: CASSERGGFYEQYF. CDR3 nucleotide sequence: TGTGCCAGCAGCGAACGAGGGGGATTCTACGAGCAGTACTTC.

The V and J genes are TRBV3-1 (or the pseudogene TRBV3-2) and TRBJ2-3, with 8 bases aligning to TRBD1. J was trimmed by 0 bases and V by 5 bases; bases with no gene match: 4. CDR3 length equals 15 residues. Germline CDR1 LGHDT, CDR2 YNNKEL (reference sequence). The CDR3 coding sequence is TGTGCCAGCAGCGGACAGGGAAGGAGCACAGATACGCAGTATTTT. It yields the protein CASSGQGRSTDTQYF.

This clone was found many times. The rearrangement uses TRBV6-5 and TRBJ1-2; TRBD1 might be the D (5 bases). Germline CDR1 MNHEY, CDR2 SVGAGI. The CDR3 has 15 amino acids. V was shortened by 0 bases and J by 8 bases, with 16 bases between the two germline ends. The CDR3 bases are TGTGCCAGCAGTTACTCGTCCGGGGGTCCCCGGGGCTACACCTTC. Protein sequence: CASSYSSGGPRGYTF.

The chain is built from TRBV9 and TRBJ2-5; 8 bases are a match to TRBD1. This CDR3 contains 14 residues. The trim removed 4 bases at V and 1 base at J, leaving 3 bases unmatched. Germline loops: CDR1 SGDLS, CDR2 YYNGEE. CDR3 DNA: TGTGCCAGCAGCTTCGGGACAGGCCAAGAGACCCAGTACTTC. Protein product: CASSFGTGQETQYF. Variable domain in full (rest from reference TRBV9 and TRBJ2-5): DSGVTQTPKHLITATGQRVTLRCSPRSGDLSVYWYQQSLDQGLQFLIQYYNGEERAKGNILERFSAQQFPDLHSELNLSSLELGDSALYFCASSFGTGQETQYFGPGTRLLVL.

This clone appeared a few times. V is TRBV4-1 and J is TRBJ2-2; the D is unclear. Trimming stripped 1 base from V and 7 bases from J, with 7 bases between. This CDR3 spans 13 amino acids. CDR1 and CDR2 from the germline V gene are MGHRA and YSYEKL. The CDR3 sequence is CASSQGLGGELFF. In DNA form, the CDR3 reads TGCGCCAGCAGCCAAGGACTTGGCGGGGAGCTGTTTTTT.

The rearrangement uses TRBV7-2 and TRBJ1-6; 9 nucleotides align to TRBD1. With 5 bases clipped from V and 6 bases from J, the junction kept 8 bases outside the gene matches. The CDR3 has 16 amino acids. Germline CDR1 reads SGHTA; CDR2 reads FQGNSA. CDR3 residues: CASSIRTGAGNSPLHF. The CDR3 bases are TGTGCCAGCAGCATACGGACAGGGGCCGGTAATTCACCCCTCCACTTT.

This sequence joins TRBV14 and TRBJ2-5, with no clear D. The V gene's germline CDR1 is SGHDN and CDR2 FVKESK. V was cut by 4 bases and J by 6 bases, with 9 bases left in between. There are 12 residues in the CDR3. The CDR3 nucleotides are TGTGCCAGCAGCCCCCAACGCCAGACCCAGTACTTC. It yields the protein CASSPQRQTQYF.